This T cell receptor beta chain was identified during a study of blood T cell repertoires in COVID-19. Background on the study: Material from acute and convalescent COVID-19 was sourced from the United States, Italy and Spain. Sample material is recorded as cDNA or gDNA derived from T cells, B-cell-depleted T cells, or PBMCs.

The CDR3 extends over 15 amino acids. The V gene's germline CDR1 is LNHDA and CDR2 SQIVND (reference sequence). The ends were cut back, 1 base at V and 2 bases at J, with 9 bases in the middle. As originally analysed: Cell counts per sample came from amplifying reference gene primers. TCRdb's table, derived via immunoSEQ multiplex PCR, lists solely in-frame clones and lacks some. For V, J and clone size, that table is used; D and trimming come from the DNA. The sample yields some 350,000 clones, roughly 89% seen once. The sample taken for sequencing was peripheral blood. This receptor was taken from a man younger than 35 with active or convalescent COVID-19. The chain recombines TRBV19 with TRBJ1-5, with D unclear. The CDR3 here is CASSIGGVGNQPQHF. The CDR3 DNA reads TGTGCCAGTAGTATAGGAGGTGTTGGCAATCAGCCCCAGCATTTT. Complete variable domain (other parts from reference TRBV19 and TRBJ1-5): DGGITQSPKYLFRKEGQNVTLSCEQNLNHDAMYWYRQDPGQGLRLIYYSQIVNDFQKGDIAEGYSVSREKKESFPLTVTSAQKNPTAFYLCASSIGGVGNQPQHFGDGTRLSIL.